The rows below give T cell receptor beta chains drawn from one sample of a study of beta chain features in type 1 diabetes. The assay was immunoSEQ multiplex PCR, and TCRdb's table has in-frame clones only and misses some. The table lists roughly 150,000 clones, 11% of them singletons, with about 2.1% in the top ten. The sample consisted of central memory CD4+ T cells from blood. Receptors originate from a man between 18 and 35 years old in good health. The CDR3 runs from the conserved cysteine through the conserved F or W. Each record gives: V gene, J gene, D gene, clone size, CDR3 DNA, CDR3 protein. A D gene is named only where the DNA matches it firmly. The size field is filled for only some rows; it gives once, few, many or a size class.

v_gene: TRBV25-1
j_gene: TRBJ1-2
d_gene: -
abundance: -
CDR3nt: TGTGCCAGCAGTGCCCCGACGGAATTAAAGGGCTACACCTTC
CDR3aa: CASSAPTELKGYTF

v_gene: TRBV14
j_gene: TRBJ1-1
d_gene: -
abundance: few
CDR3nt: TGTGCCAGCAGCCGAAGGGCGGCGAGGAACACTGAAGCTTTCTTT
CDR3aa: CASSRRAARNTEAFF

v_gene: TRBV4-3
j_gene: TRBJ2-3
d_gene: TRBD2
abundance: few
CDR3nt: TGCGCCAGCAGCCAGGGACTAGCGGGCCTCACAGATACGCAGTATTTT
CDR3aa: CASSQGLAGLTDTQYF

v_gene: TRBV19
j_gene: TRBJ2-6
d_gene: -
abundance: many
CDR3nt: TGTGCCAGTACCCTGGATGGGGCTGGGGCCAACGTCCTGACTTTC
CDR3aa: CASTLDGAGANVLTF

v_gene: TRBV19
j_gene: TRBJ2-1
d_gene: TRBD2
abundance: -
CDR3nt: TGTGCCAGTAGTCCCGAGGGACTAGCGGGAAGCTCCTACAATGAGCAGTTCTTC
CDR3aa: CASSPEGLAGSSYNEQFF

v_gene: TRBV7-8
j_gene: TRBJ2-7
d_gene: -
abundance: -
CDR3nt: TGTGCCAGCAGCTTAGTGTGGGGCCCCTACGAGCAGTACTTC
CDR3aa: CASSLVWGPYEQYF

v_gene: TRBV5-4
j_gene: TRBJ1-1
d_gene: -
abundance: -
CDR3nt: TGTGCCAGCAGCGTCGATTCTAACACTGAAGCTTTCTTT
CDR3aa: CASSVDSNTEAFF

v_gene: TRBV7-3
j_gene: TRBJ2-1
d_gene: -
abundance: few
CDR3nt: TGTGCCAGCAGCTTAAGTCTAGGCAGCTCCTACAATGAGCAGTTCTTC
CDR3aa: CASSLSLGSSYNEQFF

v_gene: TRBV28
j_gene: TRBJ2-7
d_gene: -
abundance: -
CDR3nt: TGTGCCAGCAGTCCGCTCGGGGGACGCGAGCAGTACTTC
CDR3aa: CASSPLGGREQYF

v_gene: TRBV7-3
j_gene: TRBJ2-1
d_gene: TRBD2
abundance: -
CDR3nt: TGTGCCAGCAGCTTAACTAGCGGGAGCAATGAGCAGTTCTTC
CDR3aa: CASSLTSGSNEQFF

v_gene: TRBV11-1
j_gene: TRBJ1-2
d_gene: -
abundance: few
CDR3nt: TGTGCCAGCAGCTTAGCACAGGCTAACTATGGCTACACCTTC
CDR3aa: CASSLAQANYGYTF

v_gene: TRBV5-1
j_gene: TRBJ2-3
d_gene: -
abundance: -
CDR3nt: TGCGCCAGCAGCTTAGAGGGAGATACGCAGTATTTT
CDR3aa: CASSLEGDTQYF

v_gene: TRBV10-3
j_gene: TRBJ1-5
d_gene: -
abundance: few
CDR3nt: TGTGCCATCAGTGAGTCAGGGGCTCAGCCCCAGCATTTT
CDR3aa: CAISESGAQPQHF

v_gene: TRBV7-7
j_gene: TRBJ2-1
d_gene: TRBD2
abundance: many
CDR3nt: TGTGCTAGCAGCTACGGAGTAGCGGGGTACAATGAGCAGTTCTTC
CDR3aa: CASSYGVAGYNEQFF

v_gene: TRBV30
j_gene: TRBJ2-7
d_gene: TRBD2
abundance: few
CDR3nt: TGTGCCTGGCTCCCTAGCGGGGCAGGGGAGCAGTACTTC
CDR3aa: CAWLPSGAGEQYF

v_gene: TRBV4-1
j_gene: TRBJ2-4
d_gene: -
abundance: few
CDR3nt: TGCGCCAGCAGCCAAGAACAGGCTGAGGTACTAAACATTCAGTACTTC
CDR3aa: CASSQEQAEVLNIQYF

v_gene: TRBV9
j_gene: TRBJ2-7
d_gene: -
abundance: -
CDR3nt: TGTGCCAGCAGCCTAGATCCGCTAACGGTCTACGAGCAGTACTTC
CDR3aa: CASSLDPLTVYEQYF

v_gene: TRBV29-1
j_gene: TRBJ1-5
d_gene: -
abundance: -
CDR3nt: TGCAGCGTTGCTGGACACAACATAGCAAGTCAGCCCCAGCATTTT
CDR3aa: CSVAGHNIASQPQHF

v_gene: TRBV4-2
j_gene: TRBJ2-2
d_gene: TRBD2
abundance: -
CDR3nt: TGTGCCAGCAGCCAAGATCGGCTAGCGGGGAACACCGGGGAGCTGTTTTTT
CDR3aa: CASSQDRLAGNTGELFF

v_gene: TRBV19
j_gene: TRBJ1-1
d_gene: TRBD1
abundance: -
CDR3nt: TGTGCCAGTAGTTTTAGACAGGGTGATGTCGGAGCTTTCTTT
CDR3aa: CASSFRQGDVGAFF

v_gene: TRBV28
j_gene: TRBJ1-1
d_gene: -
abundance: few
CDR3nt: TGTGCCAGCAGTTCAGGACAGAACACTGAAGCTTTCTTT
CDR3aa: CASSSGQNTEAFF

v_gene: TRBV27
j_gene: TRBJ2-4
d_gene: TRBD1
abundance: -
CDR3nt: TGTGCCAGCAGTCGACAGGGCAGCTTAGCCAAAAACATTCAGTACTTC
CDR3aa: CASSRQGSLAKNIQYF

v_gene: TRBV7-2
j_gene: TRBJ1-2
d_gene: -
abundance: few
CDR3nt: TGTGCCAGCAGCTTTGGGCGGCGGGAGGGCTACACCTTC
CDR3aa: CASSFGRREGYTF

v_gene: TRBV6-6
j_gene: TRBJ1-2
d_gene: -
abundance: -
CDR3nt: TGTGCCAGCAGTCCCACAGGGAACTATGGCTACACCTTC
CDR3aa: CASSPTGNYGYTF

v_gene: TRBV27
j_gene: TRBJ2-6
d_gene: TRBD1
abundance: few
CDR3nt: TGTGCCAGCAGTCCAATCAGGGGGAGCTCTGGGGCCAACGTCCTGACTTTC
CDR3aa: CASSPIRGSSGANVLTF

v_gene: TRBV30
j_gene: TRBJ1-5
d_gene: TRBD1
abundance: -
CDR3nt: TGTGCCTGGAGTCCCCAACGACCGGACAGGGGCAATCAGCCCCAGCATTTT
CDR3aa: CAWSPQRPDRGNQPQHF

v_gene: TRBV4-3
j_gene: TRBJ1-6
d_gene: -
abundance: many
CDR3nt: TGCGCCAGCAGCCAAGATTGGGACAAATCCCTCCACTTT
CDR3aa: CASSQDWDKSLHF

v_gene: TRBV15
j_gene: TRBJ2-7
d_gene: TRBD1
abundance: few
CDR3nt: TGTGCCACCAGCAGAGATCCCTGGACAGGTTTAAGCTCCTACGAGCAGTACTTC
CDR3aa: CATSRDPWTGLSSYEQYF

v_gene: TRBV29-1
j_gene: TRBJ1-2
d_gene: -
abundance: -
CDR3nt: TGCAGCGTACGGGGAGATGGCTACACCTTC
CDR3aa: CSVRGDGYTF

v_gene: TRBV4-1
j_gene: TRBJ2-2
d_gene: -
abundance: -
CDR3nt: TGCGCCAGCAGCCAAGATTTCCTAGCGACGAACACCGGGGAGCTGTTTTTT
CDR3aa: CASSQDFLATNTGELFF

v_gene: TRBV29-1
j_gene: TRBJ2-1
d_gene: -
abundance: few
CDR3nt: TGCAGCGTTGATTGGGGGGCGGAATCGAATGAGCAGTTCTTC
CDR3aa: CSVDWGAESNEQFF

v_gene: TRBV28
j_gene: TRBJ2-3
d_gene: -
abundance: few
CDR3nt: TGTGCCAGCCTAGGGAGGACCACAGATACGCAGTATTTT
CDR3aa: CASLGRTTDTQYF

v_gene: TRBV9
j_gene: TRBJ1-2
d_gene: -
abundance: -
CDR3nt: TGTGCCAGCGCGCAAAGGTCCTATGGCTACACCTTC
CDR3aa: CASAQRSYGYTF

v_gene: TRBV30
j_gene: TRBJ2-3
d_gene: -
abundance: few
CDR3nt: TGTGCCTGGAGTGTACAAGGGGGTACAGATACGCAGTATTTT
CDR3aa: CAWSVQGGTDTQYF

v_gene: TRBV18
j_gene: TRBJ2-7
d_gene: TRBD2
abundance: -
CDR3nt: TGTGCCAGCTCACCTCCAGCGGGAGGTGCCTACGAGCAGTACTTC
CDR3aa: CASSPPAGGAYEQYF

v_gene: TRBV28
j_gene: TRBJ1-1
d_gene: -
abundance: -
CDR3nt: TGTGCCAGCAGTTACGGGCGACAGTTAGAAGCTTTCTTT
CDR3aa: CASSYGRQLEAFF

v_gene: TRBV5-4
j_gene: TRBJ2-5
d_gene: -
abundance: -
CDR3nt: TGTGCCAGCAGCCCCGGGACGGACCAAGAGACCCAGTACTTC
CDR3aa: CASSPGTDQETQYF

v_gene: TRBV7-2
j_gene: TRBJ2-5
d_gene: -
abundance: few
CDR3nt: TGTGCCAGCAGCTTAGCGGCAGGGGAGTGGACCCAGTACTTC
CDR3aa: CASSLAAGEWTQYF

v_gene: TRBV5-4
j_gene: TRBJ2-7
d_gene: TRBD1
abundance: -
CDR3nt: TGTGCCAGCAGCTTGGGACAGGGAATAGGCGAGCAGTACTTC
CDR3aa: CASSLGQGIGEQYF

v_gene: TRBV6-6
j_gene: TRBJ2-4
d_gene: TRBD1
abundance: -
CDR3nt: TGTGCCAGTAGAGGACAGGGCGCCAAAAACATTCAGTACTTC
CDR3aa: CASRGQGAKNIQYF

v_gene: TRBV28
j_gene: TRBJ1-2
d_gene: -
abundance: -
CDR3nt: TGTGCCAGCAGTCAAACCTCGGAAGGCTACACCTTC
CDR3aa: CASSQTSEGYTF

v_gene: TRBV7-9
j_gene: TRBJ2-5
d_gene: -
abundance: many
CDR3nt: TGTGCCAGCAGCTCGTCCGGGGAGACCCAGTACTTC
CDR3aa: CASSSSGETQYF

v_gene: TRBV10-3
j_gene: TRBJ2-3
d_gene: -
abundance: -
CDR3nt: TGTGCCATCAGTGAGTCGAGCAGGGATGGTACGCAGTATTTT
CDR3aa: CAISESSRDGTQYF

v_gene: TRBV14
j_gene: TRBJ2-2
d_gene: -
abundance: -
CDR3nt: TGTGCCAGCACACGAGTGAACACCGGGGAGCTGTTTTTT
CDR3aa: CASTRVNTGELFF

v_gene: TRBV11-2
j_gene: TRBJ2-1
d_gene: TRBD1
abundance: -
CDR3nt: TGTGCCAGCAGCTTGGCGGGACAGGTTTACAATGAGCAGTTCTTC
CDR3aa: CASSLAGQVYNEQFF

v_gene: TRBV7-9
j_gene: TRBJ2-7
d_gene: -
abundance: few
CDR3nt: TGTGCCAGCAGCCAACCCCCGAGGACCTACGAGCAGTACTTC
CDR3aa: CASSQPPRTYEQYF

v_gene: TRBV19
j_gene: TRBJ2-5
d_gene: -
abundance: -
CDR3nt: TGTGCCAGTAGTCTTCAGCTCCAAGAGACCCAGTACTTC
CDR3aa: CASSLQLQETQYF

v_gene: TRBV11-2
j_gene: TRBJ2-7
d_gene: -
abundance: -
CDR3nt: TGTGCCAGCAGCGCCACGGGCTACGAGCAGTACTTC
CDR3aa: CASSATGYEQYF

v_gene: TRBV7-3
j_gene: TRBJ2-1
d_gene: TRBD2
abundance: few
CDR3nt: TGTGCCAGCAGTAGCGGGAGGGCCTACAATGAGCAGTTCTTC
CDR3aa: CASSSGRAYNEQFF

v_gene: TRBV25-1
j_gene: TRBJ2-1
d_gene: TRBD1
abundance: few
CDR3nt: TGTGCCAGCAGTGTACCGGGACAGCCAAATGAGCAGTTCTTC
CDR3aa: CASSVPGQPNEQFF

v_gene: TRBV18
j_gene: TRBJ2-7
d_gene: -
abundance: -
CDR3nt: TGTGCCAGCTCACCGACCCGAGGGGCGAAGGGGACGGACGAGCAGTACTTC
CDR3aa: CASSPTRGAKGTDEQYF

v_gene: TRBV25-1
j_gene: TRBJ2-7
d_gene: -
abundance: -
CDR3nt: TGTGCCAGCAGTGCCTCAGGGTTGGGCCGCTACGAGCAGTACTTC
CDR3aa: CASSASGLGRYEQYF

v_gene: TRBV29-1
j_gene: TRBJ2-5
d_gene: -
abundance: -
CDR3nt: TGCAGCGTTGAAGTCCGGGAGACCCAGTACTTC
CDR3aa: CSVEVRETQYF

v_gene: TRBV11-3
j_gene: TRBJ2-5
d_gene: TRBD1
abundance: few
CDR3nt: TGTGCCAGCAGCTTCGTTCGACCGGGACAGAGGGAGACCCAGTACTTC
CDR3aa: CASSFVRPGQRETQYF